The 6 T cell receptor beta chains below come from one sample, sequenced in a study of beta chain features in type 1 diabetes. Findings and caveats of the study: When Type 1 diabetes patients were examined, their TCRB CDR3s proved moderately but significantly shorter in all four CD4+ subsets.

The study reverse transcribed the entire isolated RNA, so it sequenced expressed TCRB transcripts. Data came from immunoSEQ multiplex PCR; TCRdb stores just in-frame clones and leaves some out. The table lists 95,000 to 110,000 clones, about 26% of them singletons, with 0.5% to 0.6% in the top ten. The antigens these receptors bind are not known. Sequenced input: central memory CD4+ T cells from blood. The receptors were gathered from a woman aged 18-29 years with type 1 diabetes.

The chain uses TRBV6-5 and TRBJ1-4, with 7 bases lining up with TRBD1. There are 15 residues in the CDR3. V was clipped by 0 bases and J by 7 bases; unmatched bases: 5. Germline-derived CDR1 and CDR2 are MNHEY and SVGAGI. The CDR3 DNA reads as TGTGCCAGCAGTTACTCGTTGGGACAGTCTGAAAAACTGTTTTTT. It specifies CASSYSLGQSEKLFF.

This clone was observed a handful of times. The chain carries TRBV4-1 and TRBJ2-1; 9 bases agree with TRBD2. The CDR3 runs to 15 residues. The J segment lost 4 bases and the V segment lost 1 base, leaving 2 bases of the junction unmatched. From germline, CDR1 is MGHRA and CDR2 YSYEKL. The CDR3 sequence is CASSQGTSEYNEQFF. The CDR3 nucleotides read TGCGCCAGCAGCCAAGGGACTAGCGAGTACAATGAGCAGTTCTTC.

The chain joins TRBV7-2 to TRBJ2-1; 9 bases are shared with TRBD2. Germline CDR1 SGHTA, CDR2 FQGNSA. The CDR3 sequence is 17 residues long. Trimming cost V 5 bases and J 7 bases; bases outside gene matches: 15. CDR3 in amino acids: CASSPQGGSGSFNEQFF. DNA of the CDR3: TGTGCCAGCAGCCCGCAAGGAGGTAGCGGGAGTTTTAATGAGCAGTTCTTC.

This clone was detected only a few times. The CDR3 DNA reads TGCGCCAGCAGCTTGGGCCAGGGGAACACCGGGGAGCTGTTTTTT. This encodes CASSLGQGNTGELFF. The chain is built from TRBV5-1 and TRBJ2-2; a weak D match, TRBD1 (5 bases). Trimming cost V 0 bases and J 1 base, with 7 bases left between them. The CDR3 contains 15 residues. In germline, CDR1 is SGHRS, CDR2 YFSETQ.

This clone was seen a few times. CDR3 coding DNA: TGTGCCCTCCGCACCGGCCGGGTAGGGCAGTACTTC. Amino acids: CALRTGRVGQYF. V is TRBV30 and J is TRBJ2-7; no reliable D call. V lost 8 bases to trimming and J lost 9 bases, with 20 bases between them. The germline V gene has CDR1 GTSNPN and CDR2 SVGIG (reference sequence). The CDR3 sequence is 12 residues long.

This clone was seen only a few times. The J gene is TRBJ1-1, the V gene TRBV5-1; the D gene is possibly TRBD1 (5 bases). The ends were cut back, 3 bases at V and 7 bases at J, with 16 bases in the middle. CDR1 SGHRS and CDR2 YFSETQ come from the germline V gene. This CDR3 is 14 amino acids long. The CDR3 loop is CASSSRTTVREAFF. The CDR3 DNA is TGCGCCAGCAGCTCCAGAACGACAGTCCGTGAAGCTTTCTTT.